The 27 T cell receptor beta chains reported below all come from one sample, sequenced in a study of response to subunit inactivated influenza vaccine. TCRdb fed the RT-PCR reads into MiXCR, producing one record per CDR3 protein. The table lists roughly 710,000 distinct CDR3 sequences, 13% to 15% of them singletons, with 7.6% in the top ten. The sequencing here drew on PBMCs from blood, taken approximately 15 days before vaccination. These receptors came from a man between 50 and 59 years old who received an inactivated influenza vaccine.

V is TRBV6-5 and J is TRBJ2-1; D is possibly TRBD1 or TRBD2 (5 bases each). With 0 bases removed from V and 4 bases from J, the gap between germline ends came to 22 bases. CDR3 length equals 19 residues. The germline gives CDR1 MNHEY, CDR2 SVGAGI. The CDR3 bases are TGTGCCAGCAGTTACTCAGCTGCCCGGGACCCCGGGCGATACAATGAGCAGTTCTTC. It specifies CASSYSAARDPGRYNEQFF.

The chain has TRBV7-2 and TRBJ1-6; tentatively, D is TRBD1 (5 bases). The CDR3 covers 15 residues. Trimming pared 7 bases from V and 8 bases from J, leaving 18 bases between. Germline V CDR1 and CDR2: SGHTA, FQGNSA. CDR3 loop: CASTFRDPGYSPLHF. The CDR3 DNA reads as TGTGCCAGCACCTTCAGGGACCCCGGCTATTCACCCCTCCACTTT.

This clonotype was found many times. The chain carries TRBV3-1 and TRBJ2-3; maybe TRBD2 (6 bases). V was pared by 3 bases and J by 0 bases, with 10 bases between. The CDR3 has 15 amino acids. Germline V gene lookup returns CDR1 LGHDT and CDR2 YNNKEL (reference sequence). The CDR3 here is CASSHTSLSTDTQYF. The CDR3 DNA reads TGTGCCAGCAGCCACACTAGCCTAAGCACAGATACGCAGTATTTT.

J is TRBJ2-1 and V is TRBV14, with TRBD1 matching over 8 bases. V was pared by 2 bases and J by 0 bases, with 12 bases of the junction left unmatched. CDR1 is SGHDN and CDR2 is FVKESK in the germline V gene. The CDR3 is 19 residues long. CDR3 sequence: CASSQTGGVGLYSYNEQFF. CDR3 DNA: TGTGCCAGCAGCCAAACAGGGGGTGTTGGACTTTACTCCTACAATGAGCAGTTCTTC.

CDR3 sequence (DNA): TGTGCCAGCAGTGATTACTACACTGAAGCTTTCTTT. As protein: CASSDYYTEAFF. This chain connects TRBV2 to TRBJ1-1; no firm D call. CDR1 SNHLY and CDR2 FYNNEI come from the germline V gene. The CDR3 runs 12 residues. Deletions cut 3 bases from V and 3 bases from J, with 5 bases between.

This clonotype has at least ten counts. This chain uses TRBV7-2 with TRBJ2-1, with 11 bases fitting TRBD2. V lost 2 bases to trimming and J lost 7 bases; unmatched junction nucleotides: 7. The CDR3 is 16 amino acids. Per germline, CDR1 SGHTA and CDR2 FQGNSA. CDR3 DNA: TGTGCCAGCAGCTTAATAGCGGGGGGGCCTTTGAATGAGCAGTTCTTC. It yields the protein CASSLIAGGPLNEQFF.

The chain recombines TRBV20-1 with TRBJ1-1, with 9 positions matching TRBD1. Trimming cost V 5 bases and J 3 bases; bases outside gene matches: 13. This CDR3 region has 16 residues. Per germline, CDR1 DFQATT and CDR2 SNEGSKA (reference sequence). The CDR3 DNA is TGCAGTGCTCCGAAGACAGGGGGGTTGGTGCACACTGAAGCTTTCTTT. Translated, it gives CSAPKTGGLVHTEAFF.

The gene calls are TRBV6-1 and TRBJ2-2, with 9 bases fitting TRBD1. Trimming removed 7 bases from V and 0 bases from J; junction bases left unmatched: 9. This CDR3 has 17 amino acids. Germline values: CDR1 MNHNS, CDR2 SASEGT. CDR3 region: CASTDGQGTTNTGELFF. The CDR3 DNA reads TGTGCCAGCACCGATGGACAGGGGACCACGAACACCGGGGAGCTGTTTTTT.

The rearrangement joins TRBV29-1 to TRBJ1-2, with TRBD1 as a possible D gene (5 bases). The germline V gene encodes CDR1 SQVTM and CDR2 ANQGSEA. Trimming removed 4 bases at V and 3 bases at J, with 9 bases between. The CDR3 spans 12 residues. The CDR3 sequence is CSVVGTYYGYTF. The CDR3 DNA follows: TGCAGCGTTGTTGGGACTTACTATGGCTACACCTTC. The complete variable domain, with remaining parts taken from reference TRBV29-1 and TRBJ1-2, reads SAVISQKPSRDICQRGTSLTIQCQVDSQVTMMFWYRQQPGQSLTLIATANQGSEATYESGFVIDKFPISRPNLTFSTLTVSNMSPEDSSIYLCSVVGTYYGYTFGSGTRLTVV.

The chain employs TRBV15 and TRBJ2-2; D gene ambiguous. Germline CDR1 and CDR2: LNHNV and YYDKDF (reference sequence). Trimming removed 2 bases from V and 3 bases from J, with 7 bases in between. The CDR3 runs 14 residues. CDR3 in amino acids: CATSRKTYTGELFF. The CDR3 DNA is TGTGCCACCAGCAGAAAAACTTACACCGGGGAGCTGTTTTTT.

The gene calls are TRBV20-1 and TRBJ2-1; 7 nucleotides match TRBD2. CDR1 is DFQATT, CDR2 SNEGSKA, per germline (reference sequence). J gave up 2 bases and V 6 bases, and 10 bases lay outside the gene matches. The CDR3 covers 15 residues. In nucleotides, the CDR3 is TGCAGTGCATTAGACCTAGCGGATCCCTACAATGAGCAGTTCTTC. Protein sequence: CSALDLADPYNEQFF.

This clonotype was found a few times. The chain carries TRBV20-1 and TRBJ1-4, with D hard to call. V was trimmed by 3 bases and J by 5 bases, leaving 10 bases between them. Germline loops: CDR1 DFQATT, CDR2 SNEGSKA (reference sequence). CDR3 size: 13 residues. DNA for the CDR3: TGCAGTGCTAGCGACGTCGTAAATGAAAAACTGTTTTTT. This sequence encodes CSASDVVNEKLFF.

This clonotype was detected ten times or more. The V call is TRBV20-1, the J call TRBJ1-1, with TRBD1 matching over 7 bases. The CDR3 is made up of 13 amino acids. V lost 6 bases to trimming and J lost 0 bases; unmatched junction nucleotides: 4. The germline CDR1 and CDR2 sequences are DFQATT and SNEGSKA (reference sequence). CDR3 residues: CSAPQGLNTEAFF. CDR3 nucleotide sequence: TGCAGTGCCCCACAGGGGTTGAACACTGAAGCTTTCTTT.

This clonotype was counted only a few times. The CDR3 nucleotides are TGCAGTGCCGCCCCGGGACAGGGAGAAAACATTCAGTACTTC. Residues: CSAAPGQGENIQYF. The chain links TRBV20-1 to TRBJ2-4, with 9 bases identical to TRBD1. Per germline, CDR1 DFQATT and CDR2 SNEGSKA (reference sequence). The length of the CDR3 is 14 residues. Trimming took 6 bases from V and 5 from J; bases not matched to a gene: 8.

The V and J genes are TRBV5-5 and TRBJ2-2, with TRBD2 identical over 10 bases. The germline CDR1 and CDR2 sequences are SGHKS and YYEKEE (reference sequence). The CDR3 extends over 16 amino acids. Trimming at V came to 4 bases and at J to 7 bases, leaving 10 bases not matched to a gene. DNA of the CDR3: TGTGCCAGCAGCATATACCCGGGACTAGCGATCGGGGAGCTGTTTTTT. The encoded protein is CASSIYPGLAIGELFF.

This clonotype has only a few counts. The chain is built from TRBV11-2 and TRBJ1-2, with a weak D call TRBD1 (6 bases). The V end lost 0 bases, the J end lost 0 bases, and 8 bases lay between the germline ends. The germline V gene has CDR1 SGHAT and CDR2 FQNNGV. The CDR3 consists of 15 residues. CDR3 sequence (DNA): TGTGCCAGCAGCTTAGATCGGACAGCTAACTATGGCTACACCTTC. Translated: CASSLDRTANYGYTF.

This clonotype has only a few counts. The chain recombines TRBV12-3 or TRBV12-4 with TRBJ2-3, with 9 bases identical to TRBD2. This CDR3 is built from 16 residues. The ends lost 4 bases at V and 0 bases at J; junction bases unmatched: 5. The CDR3 is CASSSLAGTSTDTQYF. Written as DNA, the CDR3 is TGTGCCAGCAGTTCCCTAGCGGGGACTAGCACAGATACGCAGTATTTT.

This clonotype was detected only a few times. The chain joins TRBV2 to TRBJ1-1; TRBD1 agrees at 7 bases. In germline, CDR1 is SNHLY, CDR2 FYNNEI. The CDR3 is 13 residues long. V lost 6 bases to trimming and J lost 0 bases; unmatched junction nucleotides: 1. CDR3 region: CASRQGMNTEAFF. The CDR3 coding sequence is TGTGCCAGCAGACAGGGGATGAACACTGAAGCTTTCTTT.

This clonotype was counted only a few times. The J gene is TRBJ2-5, the V gene TRBV5-1; a weak D match, TRBD2 (5 bases). Trimming shortened V by 3 bases and J by 3 bases, and 9 bases separated the two germline ends. Per the germline V gene, CDR1 is SGHRS and CDR2 is YFSETQ. This CDR3 has 13 amino acids. The CDR3: CASSWTAKETQYF. Here the CDR3 DNA reads TGCGCCAGCAGCTGGACTGCTAAAGAGACCCAGTACTTC.

This clonotype was seen many times. This chain uses TRBV12-3 or TRBV12-4 with TRBJ2-5, with 9 bases matching TRBD2. The CDR3 has 17 amino acids. J lost 4 bases, V lost 3 bases, and 12 bases had no gene match. The CDR3 here is CASSLARSGSWLETQYF. CDR3 DNA sequence: TGTGCCAGCAGTTTGGCCCGTAGCGGGAGTTGGTTAGAGACCCAGTACTTC.

This clonotype was recorded at least ten times. The rearrangement links TRBV5-1 to TRBJ2-7, with 8 nucleotides matching TRBD1. CDR3 length: 15 amino acids. V was pared by 5 bases and J by 2 bases, with 9 bases of the junction left unmatched. Germline-derived CDR1 and CDR2 are SGHRS and YFSETQ. Here the CDR3 reads CASRYLGTGTYEQYF. The CDR3 nucleotides read TGCGCCAGCAGATACCTCGGGACAGGAACCTACGAGCAGTACTTC.

The chain carries TRBV14 and TRBJ2-3; D is undetermined. The CDR3 is made up of 16 amino acids. CDR1 is SGHDN and CDR2 is FVKESK in the germline V gene. V was clipped by 4 bases and J by 3 bases, with 17 bases between them. The chain's CDR3 is CASSRLNPWGTDTQYF. DNA of the CDR3: TGTGCCAGCAGCCGACTCAACCCGTGGGGAACAGATACGCAGTATTTT.

This clonotype was counted only a few times. The gene calls are TRBV7-8 and TRBJ2-5; TRBD2 agrees at 10 bases. The length of the CDR3 is 16 residues. Per germline, CDR1 SGHVS and CDR2 FQNEAQ. V lost 1 base, J lost 5 bases, and 7 bases stayed unmatched. The CDR3 here is CASSLERTSGLETQYF. The CDR3 bases are TGTGCCAGCAGCTTAGAGAGGACTAGCGGTTTGGAGACCCAGTACTTC.

V gene TRBV27 combines with J gene TRBJ2-3, with a tentative D call TRBD2 (6 bases). CDR1 and CDR2 (germline): MNHEY, SMNVEV (reference sequence). V was cut by 8 bases and J by 6 bases, with 15 bases left in between. The CDR3 length is 13 residues. In DNA form, the CDR3 reads TGTGCCAGCGGTTGGGGGGTTTTTGATACGCAGTATTTT. It yields the protein CASGWGVFDTQYF.

CDR3 sequence (DNA): TGTGCCAGCAGTTTTACCGCATATCTGGGGGCGACCGGGGAGCTGTTTTTT. It translates to CASSFTAYLGATGELFF. The chain uses TRBV28 and TRBJ2-2, with D tentatively TRBD1 (6 bases). Germline CDR1 and CDR2: MDHEN and SYDVKM. This CDR3 is 17 amino acids long. Deletions cut 3 bases from V and 5 bases from J, with 19 bases between. The whole variable domain, filled in from reference TRBV28 and TRBJ2-2, reads DVKVTQSSRYLVKRTGEKVFLECVQDMDHENMFWYRQDPGLGLRLIYFSYDVKMKEKGDIPEGYSVSREKKERFSLILESASTNQTSMYLCASSFTAYLGATGELFFGEGSRLTVL.

V is TRBV6-6 and J is TRBJ2-7; 8 bases align to TRBD1. Germline CDR1 MNHNY, CDR2 SVGAGI (reference sequence). The CDR3 length is 12 residues. The CDR3 region has the DNA TGTTTAGCAGTCGGGACAGGAGGCGAGCAGTACTTC. It encodes CLAVGTGGEQYF.

This clonotype was seen only a few times. The genes are TRBV24-1 and TRBJ2-3; D could derive from TRBD1 or TRBD2 (5 bases each). V was clipped by 4 bases and J by 2 bases, with 12 bases between them. The CDR3 is made up of 15 amino acids. Germline V lookup: CDR1 KGHDR, CDR2 SFDVKD. CDR3 bases: TGTGCCACCAGTGACCCGGGACGGAACACAGATACGCAGTATTTT. Encoded protein: CATSDPGRNTDTQYF.